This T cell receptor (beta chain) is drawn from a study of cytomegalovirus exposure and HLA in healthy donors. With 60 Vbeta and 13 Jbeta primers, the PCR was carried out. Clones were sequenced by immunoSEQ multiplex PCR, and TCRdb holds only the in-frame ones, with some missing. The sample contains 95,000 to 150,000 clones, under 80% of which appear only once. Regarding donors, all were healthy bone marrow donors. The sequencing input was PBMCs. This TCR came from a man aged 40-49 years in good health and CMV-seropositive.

CDR3 loop: CAWSAPGGLLEAFF. DNA of the CDR3: TGTGCCTGGAGTGCCCCGGGGGGCCTACTTGAAGCTTTCTTT. V is TRBV30 and J is TRBJ1-1, with D maybe TRBD1 (6 bases). The CDR3 has 14 residues. Germline loops: CDR1 GTSNPN, CDR2 SVGIG (reference sequence). V dropped 1 base and J dropped 7 bases, with 16 bases sitting between them.